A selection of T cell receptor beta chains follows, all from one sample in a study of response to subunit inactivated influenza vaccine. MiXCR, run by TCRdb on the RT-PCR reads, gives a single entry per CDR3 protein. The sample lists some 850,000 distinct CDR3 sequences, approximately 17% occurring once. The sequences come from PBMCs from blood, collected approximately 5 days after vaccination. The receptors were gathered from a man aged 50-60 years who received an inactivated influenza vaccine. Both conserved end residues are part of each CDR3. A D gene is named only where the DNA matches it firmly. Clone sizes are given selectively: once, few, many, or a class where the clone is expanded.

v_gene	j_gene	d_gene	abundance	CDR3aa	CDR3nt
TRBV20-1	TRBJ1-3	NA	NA	CSARDPGGRNTIYF	TGCAGTGCTAGAGATCCCGGGGGTCGAAACACCATATATTTT
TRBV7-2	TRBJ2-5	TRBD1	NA	CASSLTARGRETQYF	TGTGCCAGCAGCTTAACGGCCAGGGGGCGGGAGACCCAGTACTTC
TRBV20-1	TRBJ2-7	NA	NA	CSARDARSSHYEQYF	TGCAGTGCTAGAGATGCTCGCAGTTCCCACTACGAGCAGTACTTC
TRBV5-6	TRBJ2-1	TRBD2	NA	CASSRAGTKNEQFF	TGTGCCAGCAGCAGGGCCGGGACTAAGAATGAGCAGTTCTTC
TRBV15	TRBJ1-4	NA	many	CATSFATNEKLFF	TGTGCCACCAGCTTTGCAACTAATGAAAAACTGTTTTTT
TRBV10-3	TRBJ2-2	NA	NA	CAISDTGGQKNTGELFF	TGTGCCATCAGCGATACCGGCGGACAGAAGAACACCGGGGAGCTGTTTTTT
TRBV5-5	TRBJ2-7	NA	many	CASSFRDRSSGQYF	TGTGCCAGCAGCTTCCGGGACCGTTCCTCTGGACAGTACTTC
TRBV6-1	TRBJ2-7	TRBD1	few	CASSKGGQAYQGIYEQYF	TGTGCCAGCTCTAAGGGGGGACAGGCTTATCAAGGGATCTACGAGCAGTACTTC
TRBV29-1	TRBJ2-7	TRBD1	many	CSVSTGSSYEQYF	TGCAGCGTTTCGACAGGGAGCTCCTACGAGCAGTACTTC
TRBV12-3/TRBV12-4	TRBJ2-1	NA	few	CAAAGGASSDNEQFF	TGTGCCGCGGCTGGGGGGGCGTCTTCCGACAATGAGCAGTTCTTC
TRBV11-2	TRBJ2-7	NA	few	CASSFPGRDPYEQYF	TGTGCCAGCAGCTTTCCTGGCAGGGACCCCTACGAGCAGTACTTC
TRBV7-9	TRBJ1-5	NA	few	CASSSEPGNQPQHF	TGTGCCAGCAGCTCCGAACCAGGCAATCAGCCCCAGCATTTT
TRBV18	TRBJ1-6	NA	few	CASSPPLTRGSPLHF	TGTGCCAGCTCACCGCCCCTCACCAGGGGTTCACCCCTCCACTTT
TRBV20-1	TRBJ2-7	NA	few	CSASGPGPEQYF	TGCAGTGCTAGTGGTCCCGGACCCGAGCAGTACTTC
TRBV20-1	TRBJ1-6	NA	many	CSARDLQGLSLNSPLHF	TGCAGTGCTAGAGATCTACAGGGACTATCTCTTAATTCACCCCTCCACTTT
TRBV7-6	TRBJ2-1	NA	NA	CASSFERSYHNEQFF	TGTGCCAGCAGCTTCGAGCGGAGCTACCACAATGAGCAGTTCTTC
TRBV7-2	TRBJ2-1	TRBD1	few	CASRSQTGSLYNEQFF	TGTGCCAGCAGATCACAGACAGGGAGCCTTTACAATGAGCAGTTCTTC
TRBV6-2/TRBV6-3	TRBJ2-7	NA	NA	CASRSPARGVSYEQYF	TGTGCCAGCAGATCCCCTGCGAGGGGAGTCTCCTACGAGCAGTACTTC
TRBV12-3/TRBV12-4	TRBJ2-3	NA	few	CASSFGATHADTQYF	TGTGCCAGCAGTTTCGGGGCTACTCACGCAGATACGCAGTATTTT
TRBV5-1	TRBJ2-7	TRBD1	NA	CASSPGDSTYEQYF	TGCGCCAGCAGCCCAGGGGACAGCACCTACGAGCAGTACTTC
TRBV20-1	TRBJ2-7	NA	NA	CSARDHGRSSYEQYF	TGCAGTGCTAGAGATCACGGCAGGAGCTCCTACGAGCAGTACTTC
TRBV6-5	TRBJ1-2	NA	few	CASSSLKTPSNYGYTF	TGTGCCAGCAGTTCCCTTAAAACCCCGAGCAACTATGGCTACACCTTC
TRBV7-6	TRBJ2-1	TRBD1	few	CASISDMAGGYNEQFF	TGTGCCAGCATCTCCGACATGGCAGGGGGCTACAATGAGCAGTTCTTC
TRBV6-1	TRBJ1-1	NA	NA	CASGQGRVSTEAFF	TGTGCCAGCGGGCAGGGTCGAGTTAGCACTGAAGCTTTCTTT
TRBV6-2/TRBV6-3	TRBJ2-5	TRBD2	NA	CASGIGAGVLQETQYF	TGTGCCAGCGGGATTGGTGCGGGGGTACTCCAAGAGACCCAGTACTTC
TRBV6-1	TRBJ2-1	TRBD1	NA	CASGRDSYNEQFF	TGTGCCAGCGGCCGGGACAGTTACAATGAGCAGTTCTTC
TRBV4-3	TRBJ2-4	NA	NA	CASSLWRGIQYF	TGCGCCAGCAGCCTATGGCGGGGCATTCAGTACTTC
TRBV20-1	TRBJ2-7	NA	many	CSAALWESYEQYF	TGCAGTGCCGCTTTGTGGGAGAGCTACGAGCAGTACTTC
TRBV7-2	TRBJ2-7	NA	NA	CASSLAGRILTYEQYF	TGTGCCAGCAGCTTAGCCGGGCGAATACTCACCTACGAGCAGTACTTC
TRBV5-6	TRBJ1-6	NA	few	CASSFGDRVSSPLHF	TGTGCCAGCAGCTTTGGGGATCGGGTTTCGTCACCCCTCCACTTT
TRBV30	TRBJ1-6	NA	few	CAWTVWSGGNSPLHF	TGTGCCTGGACCGTTTGGTCCGGGGGGAATTCACCCCTCCACTTT
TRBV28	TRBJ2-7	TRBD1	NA	CASKPTGGGYEQYF	TGTGCCAGCAAACCGACAGGGGGTGGATACGAGCAGTACTTC
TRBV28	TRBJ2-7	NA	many	CASSLLGALYEQYF	TGTGCCAGCAGTTTATTAGGGGCCCTCTACGAGCAGTACTTC
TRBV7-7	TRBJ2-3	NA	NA	CASSTGTPPDTQYF	TGTGCCAGCAGCACCGGGACCCCGCCAGATACGCAGTATTTT
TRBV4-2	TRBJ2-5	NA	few	CASSQHRTESLYQETQYF	TGTGCCAGCAGCCAACATCGGACAGAGTCGCTATACCAAGAGACCCAGTACTTC
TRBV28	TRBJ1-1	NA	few	CASMGLLNTEAFF	TGTGCCAGTATGGGTCTTTTGAACACTGAAGCTTTCTTT
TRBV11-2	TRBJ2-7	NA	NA	CASSLDVGAYEQYF	TGTGCCAGCAGCTTAGATGTAGGGGCCTACGAGCAGTACTTC
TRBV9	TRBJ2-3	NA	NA	CASSVGGSGADTQYF	TGTGCCAGCAGCGTGGGCGGGTCGGGGGCAGATACGCAGTATTTT
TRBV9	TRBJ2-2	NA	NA	CASSQGGETGELFF	TGTGCCAGCAGCCAAGGGGGGGAGACCGGGGAGCTGTTTTTT
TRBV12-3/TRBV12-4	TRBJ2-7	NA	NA	CASSLGGTLASEQYF	TGTGCCAGCAGTTTAGGAGGGACCCTGGCTTCCGAGCAGTACTTC
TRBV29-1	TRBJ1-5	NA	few	CSVEESGQPQHF	TGCAGCGTTGAAGAGAGTGGACAGCCCCAGCATTTT
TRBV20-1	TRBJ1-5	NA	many	CSARRTVEGQPQHF	TGCAGTGCTCGTCGGACAGTGGAAGGTCAGCCCCAGCATTTT
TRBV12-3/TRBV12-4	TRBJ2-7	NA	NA	CASSLSHRGRSSYEQYF	TGTGCCAGCAGTTTAAGTCATAGGGGAAGGAGCTCCTACGAGCAGTACTTC
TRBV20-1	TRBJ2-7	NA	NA	CSATLRMGAEQYF	TGCAGTGCTACCCTCCGGATGGGTGCTGAGCAGTACTTC
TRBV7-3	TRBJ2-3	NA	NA	CASSGRGDGTDTQYF	TGTGCCAGCAGCGGCAGGGGGGACGGCACAGATACGCAGTATTTT
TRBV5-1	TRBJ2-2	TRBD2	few	CASSSGTSAGELFF	TGCGCCAGCAGCTCCGGGACTAGCGCCGGGGAGCTGTTTTTT
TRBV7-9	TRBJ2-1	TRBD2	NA	CASSVLAGGSYNEQFF	TGTGCCAGCAGTGTGCTAGCGGGGGGATCCTACAATGAGCAGTTCTTC
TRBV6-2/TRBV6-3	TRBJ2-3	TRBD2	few	CASSHGLVRTDTQYF	TGTGCCAGCAGCCACGGACTAGTTAGAACAGATACGCAGTATTTT
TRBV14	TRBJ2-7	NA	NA	CASSHPSDRRTPYEQYF	TGTGCCAGCAGCCACCCATCAGACAGGAGAACACCCTACGAGCAGTACTTC